This is a list of T cell receptor beta chains from one sample in a study of beta chain features in type 1 diabetes. Profiling relied on immunoSEQ multiplex PCR, and the TCRdb table lists in-frame clones only, not all of them. The sample consists of fewer than 400,000 clones, around 9.7% of them appearing once. The source material was central memory CD4+ T cells from blood. These receptors were taken from a man in his thirties or forties with type 1 diabetes. CDR3s include the opening cysteine and the closing phenylalanine or tryptophan. The D gene is left open where the match is weak. Clone size, where shown, is once, few, many, or a class for clones that have expanded.

NA	NA	TRBV10-2	TRBJ2-1	TGCGCCAGCAGTGGAACTAGAGGGTGGAGTGAGCAGTTCTTC	CASSGTRGWSEQFF
few	TRBD1	TRBV28	TRBJ1-1	TGTGCCAGCAGTGAATGGACAGGGGTCACTGAAGCTTTCTTT	CASSEWTGVTEAFF
many	NA	TRBV7-9	TRBJ1-2	TGTGCCAGCAGCCGGGACATTTATGGCTACACCTTC	CASSRDIYGYTF
few	NA	TRBV5-1	TRBJ2-2	TGCGCCAGCAGCTTCCTAGGACCGACAAGGGGAACCGGGGAGCTGTTTTTT	CASSFLGPTRGTGELFF
NA	TRBD1	TRBV11-2	TRBJ2-7	TGTGCCAGCAGCTTAGGGGGGACAGGGATTTACGAGCAGTACTTC	CASSLGGTGIYEQYF
few	NA	TRBV7-2	TRBJ1-5	TGTGCCAGCAGCTTAGGAGGGAGAAAGGATCAGCCCCAGCATTTT	CASSLGGRKDQPQHF
few	NA	TRBV6-6	TRBJ1-1	TGTGCCAGCAGCCCCCCCGGACAGAACACTGAAGCTTTCTTT	CASSPPGQNTEAFF
many	TRBD1	TRBV27	TRBJ2-7	TGTGCCAGCAGTCCCTGGCCGACAGGGCCCGAGCAGTACTTC	CASSPWPTGPEQYF
few	NA	TRBV9	TRBJ1-4	TGTGCCAGCAGCCACAGACCCGGGGCCGCTAATGAAAAACTGTTTTTT	CASSHRPGAANEKLFF
NA	TRBD1	TRBV7-2	TRBJ1-1	TGTGCCAGCAGCTTGACAGGGAAGACTGAAGCTTTCTTT	CASSLTGKTEAFF
many	NA	TRBV7-2	TRBJ2-1	TGTGCCAGCAGCCGGCTGACAGCCCGAGAGCAGTTCTTC	CASSRLTAREQFF
few	NA	TRBV9	TRBJ1-1	TGTGCCAGCAGCGGGTGGGCTTTCTTT	CASSGWAFF
NA	NA	TRBV2	TRBJ2-5	TGTGCCAGCAGTCCAGGGGGGAAAGAGACCCAGTACTTC	CASSPGGKETQYF
NA	NA	TRBV28	TRBJ2-1	TGTGCCAGCAGTTCCAGCTCCTACAATGAGCAGTTCTTC	CASSSSSYNEQFF
NA	TRBD2	TRBV5-6	TRBJ2-1	TGTGCCAGCAGCAAGGGACTAGCGGGGGAAGGCGAGCAGTTCTTC	CASSKGLAGEGEQFF
NA	TRBD1	TRBV5-1	TRBJ2-5	TGCGCCAGCAGCTTCGGGACAGGGCTAGAGACCCAGTACTTC	CASSFGTGLETQYF
many	TRBD2	TRBV7-2	TRBJ2-3	TGTGCCAGCACCTCACTAGCGGGGGATCGAGGAGATACGCAGTATTTT	CASTSLAGDRGDTQYF
few	TRBD1	TRBV7-8	TRBJ1-6	TGTGCCAGCAGCTCAACAGGGGATGGTTCACCCCTCCACTTT	CASSSTGDGSPLHF
many	NA	TRBV2	TRBJ1-5	TGTGCCAGCAGTGAAGATGAGCGAGGTTATCAGCCCCAGCATTTT	CASSEDERGYQPQHF
few	NA	TRBV28	TRBJ1-6	TGTGCCAGCAGCCGGGAGGCCGACAGTTCACCCCTCCACTTT	CASSREADSSPLHF
few	NA	TRBV9	TRBJ2-5	TGTGCCAGCAGCGCCTCCACAACTAAGACATTAAGAGAGACCCAGTACTTC	CASSASTTKTLRETQYF
NA	NA	TRBV7-2	TRBJ2-7	TGTGCCAGCACCTTAGTTGGGGGCGCAACCTACGAGCAGTACTTC	CASTLVGGATYEQYF
few	TRBD1	TRBV19	TRBJ1-1	TGTGCCAGTAGTAAGGCTACAGGGGGTTCTATCTCTGAAGCTTTCTTT	CASSKATGGSISEAFF
NA	NA	TRBV10-2	TRBJ1-2	TGCGCCAGCAGTGAGTCCTGGGGCTACACCTTC	CASSESWGYTF
NA	NA	TRBV5-1	TRBJ1-1	TGCGCCAGCAGCTTGGCAGGGGACACTGAAGCTTTCTTT	CASSLAGDTEAFF
NA	TRBD1	TRBV28	TRBJ1-2	TGTGCCAGCAGTTGGACAGGGGGCTACTATGGCTACACCTTC	CASSWTGGYYGYTF
few	TRBD2	TRBV28	TRBJ2-1	TGTGCCAGCAACCTTTGGACTAGCGGGGATGGCTACAATGAGCAGTTCTTC	CASNLWTSGDGYNEQFF
few	NA	TRBV6-5	TRBJ1-6	TGTGCCAGCACAGGGAGCTCCTATAATTCACCCCTCCACTTT	CASTGSSYNSPLHF
NA	NA	TRBV10-2	TRBJ2-5	TGCGCCAGCAGTGAATACGAGACCCAGTACTTC	CASSEYETQYF
NA	NA	TRBV10-3	TRBJ1-5	TGTGCCATCAGTGAAGGACGGGAGTTGGGCAATCAGCCCCAGCATTTT	CAISEGRELGNQPQHF
many	NA	TRBV10-3	TRBJ2-5	TGTGCCATCAGTTACGGCTTAGAGACCCAGTACTTC	CAISYGLETQYF
NA	TRBD2	TRBV4-3	TRBJ2-1	TGCGCCAGCAGCCAAGCGGGGGGGATTGGTGAGCAGTTCTTC	CASSQAGGIGEQFF
few	NA	TRBV28	TRBJ1-2	TGTGCCAGCAGTTTGCGGAGGGACCACTATGGCTACACCTTC	CASSLRRDHYGYTF